Listed below are T cell receptor beta chains from one sample, sequenced in a study of TIL therapy for anti-PD-1-resistant metastatic lung cancer. The table came from immunoSEQ multiplex PCR; TCRdb's copy has only in-frame clones and leaves some out. The data contain tens of thousands of clones, roughly 78% of them seen just once; the ten biggest clones take up roughly 5%. The sample was blood, taken at baseline. Receptor source: a woman between 30 and 80 years old with non-small cell lung cancer. CDR3s include the opening cysteine and the closing phenylalanine or tryptophan. Fields, in order: V gene, clone size, D gene, J gene, CDR3 protein, CDR3 DNA. The D gene is left open where the match is weak. Expanded clones are given a class, and other clones once, few, many or no size at all.

V gene: TRBV18
clone size: once
D gene: -
J gene: TRBJ2-7
CDR3 protein: CASSNSGLYEQYF
CDR3 DNA: TGTGCCAGCTCAAACTCAGGGTTGTACGAGCAGTACTTC

V gene: TRBV19
clone size: -
D gene: -
J gene: TRBJ1-2
CDR3 protein: CASSSGNPYGYTF
CDR3 DNA: TGTGCCAGTAGCTCGGGCAATCCCTATGGCTACACCTTC

V gene: TRBV29-1
clone size: -
D gene: -
J gene: TRBJ1-3
CDR3 protein: CSVEFSGNTIYF
CDR3 DNA: TGCAGCGTTGAATTCTCCGGAAACACCATATATTTT

V gene: TRBV7-2
clone size: -
D gene: -
J gene: TRBJ1-4
CDR3 protein: CASSLGGRAEKLFF
CDR3 DNA: TGTGCCAGCAGCTTAGGGGGTCGAGCCGAAAAACTGTTTTTT

V gene: TRBV5-1
clone size: -
D gene: -
J gene: TRBJ2-1
CDR3 protein: CASSLYGGLNEQFF
CDR3 DNA: TGCGCCAGCAGCTTGTACGGGGGACTTAATGAGCAGTTCTTC

V gene: TRBV5-1
clone size: -
D gene: -
J gene: TRBJ1-1
CDR3 protein: CASSLEGTEAFF
CDR3 DNA: TGCGCCAGCAGCTTGGAGGGGACTGAAGCTTTCTTT

V gene: TRBV7-2
clone size: -
D gene: -
J gene: TRBJ2-5
CDR3 protein: CASSRGRGGTQYF
CDR3 DNA: TGTGCCAGCAGTCGGGGCAGAGGCGGGACCCAGTACTTC

V gene: TRBV7-9
clone size: -
D gene: -
J gene: TRBJ2-5
CDR3 protein: CASSSLAKQETQYF
CDR3 DNA: TGTGCCAGCAGCTCCCTAGCGAAGCAAGAGACCCAGTACTTC

V gene: TRBV27
clone size: -
D gene: -
J gene: TRBJ2-7
CDR3 protein: CASSSTTSGGAIYEQYF
CDR3 DNA: TGTGCCAGCAGTTCCACCACCTCGGGGGGCGCCATTTACGAGCAGTACTTC

V gene: TRBV19
clone size: -
D gene: -
J gene: TRBJ2-7
CDR3 protein: CASSIDQGFAYEQYF
CDR3 DNA: TGTGCCAGTAGTATAGATCAGGGGTTCGCCTACGAGCAGTACTTC

V gene: TRBV28
clone size: -
D gene: -
J gene: TRBJ2-7
CDR3 protein: CASWHGDRSGEQYF
CDR3 DNA: TGTGCCAGCTGGCACGGCGACAGATCGGGCGAGCAGTACTTC

V gene: TRBV5-1
clone size: -
D gene: -
J gene: TRBJ1-6
CDR3 protein: CASSLEVRDSPLHF
CDR3 DNA: TGCGCCAGCAGCTTGGAGGTTCGGGATTCACCCCTCCACTTT

V gene: TRBV10-3
clone size: -
D gene: TRBD2
J gene: TRBJ2-7
CDR3 protein: CAISEPGLGVFHEQYF
CDR3 DNA: TGTGCCATCAGTGAGCCAGGACTAGGAGTGTTCCACGAGCAGTACTTC

V gene: TRBV5-1
clone size: -
D gene: -
J gene: TRBJ2-7
CDR3 protein: CASRNGHYEQYF
CDR3 DNA: TGCGCCAGCAGAAACGGGCACTACGAGCAGTACTTC

V gene: TRBV2
clone size: -
D gene: -
J gene: TRBJ1-3
CDR3 protein: CASRGETGNTIYF
CDR3 DNA: TGTGCCAGCCGAGGGGAGACTGGAAACACCATATATTTT

V gene: TRBV28
clone size: -
D gene: -
J gene: TRBJ1-1
CDR3 protein: CASSPRGRVNTEAFF
CDR3 DNA: TGTGCCAGCAGTCCTAGGGGCAGGGTGAACACTGAAGCTTTCTTT

V gene: TRBV5-1
clone size: -
D gene: TRBD2
J gene: TRBJ2-3
CDR3 protein: CASSPGSGVTSTDTQYF
CDR3 DNA: TGCGCCAGCAGCCCAGGCAGCGGGGTAACTAGCACAGATACGCAGTATTTT

V gene: TRBV19
clone size: few
D gene: TRBD1
J gene: TRBJ1-2
CDR3 protein: CASSIAVGTVYGYTF
CDR3 DNA: TGTGCCAGTAGTATAGCAGTAGGGACAGTCTATGGCTACACCTTC

V gene: TRBV7-2
clone size: -
D gene: -
J gene: TRBJ1-1
CDR3 protein: CASSLGPNEAFF
CDR3 DNA: TGTGCCAGCAGCTTAGGGCCCAATGAAGCTTTCTTT

V gene: TRBV5-4
clone size: once
D gene: TRBD2
J gene: TRBJ2-7
CDR3 protein: CASSLGGAGHSYEQYF
CDR3 DNA: TGTGCCAGCAGCTTGGGAGGAGCGGGGCACTCCTACGAGCAGTACTTC

V gene: TRBV28
clone size: -
D gene: -
J gene: TRBJ1-4
CDR3 protein: CASSLPSAGGTGEKLFF
CDR3 DNA: TGTGCCAGCAGTTTACCCTCCGCGGGCGGAACCGGTGAAAAACTGTTTTTT

V gene: TRBV7-2
clone size: -
D gene: -
J gene: TRBJ1-5
CDR3 protein: CASSFSGGINQPQHF
CDR3 DNA: TGTGCCAGCAGCTTCTCCGGGGGTATTAATCAGCCCCAGCATTTT

V gene: TRBV10-1
clone size: few
D gene: -
J gene: TRBJ1-1
CDR3 protein: CASSGDRRMNTEAFF
CDR3 DNA: TGCGCCAGCAGTGGAGACAGGAGAATGAACACTGAAGCTTTCTTT

V gene: TRBV5-6
clone size: -
D gene: -
J gene: TRBJ1-1
CDR3 protein: CASSLVGTPNTEAFF
CDR3 DNA: TGTGCCAGCAGCTTGGTAGGGACTCCTAACACTGAAGCTTTCTTT

V gene: TRBV14
clone size: once
D gene: -
J gene: TRBJ1-3
CDR3 protein: CASSQAPTGESSGNTIYF
CDR3 DNA: TGTGCCAGCAGCCAAGCCCCGACAGGAGAGAGCTCTGGAAACACCATATATTTT

V gene: TRBV9
clone size: -
D gene: TRBD2
J gene: TRBJ2-1
CDR3 protein: CASSVVAGAYNEQFF
CDR3 DNA: TGTGCCAGCAGCGTAGTTGCGGGGGCCTACAATGAGCAGTTCTTC

V gene: TRBV7-2
clone size: -
D gene: -
J gene: TRBJ1-5
CDR3 protein: CASSYYRVEPQHF
CDR3 DNA: TGTGCCAGCAGCTATTACAGGGTTGAGCCCCAGCATTTT

V gene: TRBV30
clone size: once
D gene: -
J gene: TRBJ1-2
CDR3 protein: CAWIRGPGYFGYTF
CDR3 DNA: TGTGCCTGGATCCGGGGACCCGGATATTTCGGCTACACCTTC

V gene: TRBV6-5
clone size: -
D gene: -
J gene: TRBJ1-1
CDR3 protein: CASSYLRGGAEAFF
CDR3 DNA: TGTGCCAGCAGTTACTTGCGGGGGGGCGCTGAAGCTTTCTTT

V gene: TRBV7-9
clone size: -
D gene: TRBD2
J gene: TRBJ2-3
CDR3 protein: CASSFRGGTDTQYF
CDR3 DNA: TGTGCCAGCAGCTTTCGGGGGGGCACAGATACGCAGTATTTT

V gene: TRBV5-1
clone size: -
D gene: -
J gene: TRBJ1-1
CDR3 protein: CASSWTEDTEAFF
CDR3 DNA: TGCGCCAGCAGCTGGACGGAGGACACTGAAGCTTTCTTT

V gene: TRBV5-6
clone size: -
D gene: -
J gene: TRBJ2-5
CDR3 protein: CASAGETQYF
CDR3 DNA: TGTGCCAGCGCAGGGGAGACCCAGTACTTC

V gene: TRBV29-1
clone size: -
D gene: -
J gene: TRBJ1-1
CDR3 protein: CSVPDTSTEAFF
CDR3 DNA: TGCAGCGTTCCGGACACCAGCACTGAAGCTTTCTTT

V gene: TRBV29-1
clone size: -
D gene: TRBD1
J gene: TRBJ1-1
CDR3 protein: CSVVRDRGHHTEAFF
CDR3 DNA: TGCAGCGTTGTCCGGGACAGGGGGCACCACACTGAAGCTTTCTTT

V gene: TRBV5-1
clone size: -
D gene: TRBD1
J gene: TRBJ1-2
CDR3 protein: CASSVGDSYGYTF
CDR3 DNA: TGCGCCAGCAGCGTGGGGGACAGCTATGGCTACACCTTC

V gene: TRBV11-2
clone size: -
D gene: -
J gene: TRBJ2-5
CDR3 protein: CASSLVLYKGETQYF
CDR3 DNA: TGTGCCAGCAGCTTAGTGTTGTATAAGGGGGAGACCCAGTACTTC

V gene: TRBV2
clone size: few
D gene: -
J gene: TRBJ1-1
CDR3 protein: CASSLGYTEAFF
CDR3 DNA: TGTGCCAGCAGCCTGGGGTACACTGAAGCTTTCTTT

V gene: TRBV7-2
clone size: -
D gene: -
J gene: TRBJ1-1
CDR3 protein: CASSLDIQGGTEAFF
CDR3 DNA: TGTGCCAGCAGCTTAGATATTCAGGGAGGCACTGAAGCTTTCTTT